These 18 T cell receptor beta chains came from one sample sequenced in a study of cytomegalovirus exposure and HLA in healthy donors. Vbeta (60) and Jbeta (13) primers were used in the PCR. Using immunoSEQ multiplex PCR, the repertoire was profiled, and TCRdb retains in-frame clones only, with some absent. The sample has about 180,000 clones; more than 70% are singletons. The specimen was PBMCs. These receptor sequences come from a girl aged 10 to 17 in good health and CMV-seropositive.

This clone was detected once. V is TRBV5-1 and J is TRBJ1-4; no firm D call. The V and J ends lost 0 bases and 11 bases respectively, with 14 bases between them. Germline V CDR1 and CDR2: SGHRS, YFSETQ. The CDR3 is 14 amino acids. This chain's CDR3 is CASSLGVPPGKLFF. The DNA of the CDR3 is TGCGCCAGCAGCTTGGGGGTTCCCCCCGGGAAACTGTTTTTT.

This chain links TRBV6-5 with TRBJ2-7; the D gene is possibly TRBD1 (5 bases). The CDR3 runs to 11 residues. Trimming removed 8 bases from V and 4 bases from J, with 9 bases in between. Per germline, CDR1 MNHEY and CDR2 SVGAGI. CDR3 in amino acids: CASSRDYEQYF. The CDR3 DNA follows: TGTGCCAGCTCCAGGGATTACGAGCAGTACTTC.

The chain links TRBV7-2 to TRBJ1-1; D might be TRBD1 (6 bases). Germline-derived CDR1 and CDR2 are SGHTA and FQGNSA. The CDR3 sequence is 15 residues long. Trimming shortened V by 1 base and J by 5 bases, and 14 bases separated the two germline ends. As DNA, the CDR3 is TGTGCCAGCAGCTTAGTAGTCGGGGGGCGGACTGAAGCTTTCTTT. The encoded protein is CASSLVVGGRTEAFF. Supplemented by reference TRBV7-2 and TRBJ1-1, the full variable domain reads GAGVSQSPSNKVTEKGKDVELRCDPISGHTALYWYRQSLGQGLEFLIYFQGNSAPDKSGLPSDRFSAERTGGSVSTLTIQRTQQEDSAVYLCASSLVVGGRTEAFFGQGTRLTVV.

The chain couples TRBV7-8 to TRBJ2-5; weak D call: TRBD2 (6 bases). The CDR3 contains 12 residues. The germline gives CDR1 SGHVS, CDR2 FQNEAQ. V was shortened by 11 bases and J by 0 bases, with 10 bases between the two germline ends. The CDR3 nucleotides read TGTGCCGGAGGGCGTTACCAAGAGACCCAGTACTTC. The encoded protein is CAGGRYQETQYF.

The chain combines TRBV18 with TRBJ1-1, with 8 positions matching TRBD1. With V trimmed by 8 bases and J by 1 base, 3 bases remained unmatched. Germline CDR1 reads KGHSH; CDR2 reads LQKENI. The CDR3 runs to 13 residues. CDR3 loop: CASLGQGNTEAFF. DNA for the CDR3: TGTGCCAGCCTAGGACAGGGGAACACTGAAGCTTTCTTT.

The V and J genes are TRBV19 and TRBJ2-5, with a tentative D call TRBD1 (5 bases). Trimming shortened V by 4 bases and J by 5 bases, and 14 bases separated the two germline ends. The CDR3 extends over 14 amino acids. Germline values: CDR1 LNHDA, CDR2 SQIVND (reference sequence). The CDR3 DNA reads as TGTGCCAGTAGTAAGGTTGCAGGGCGGGAGACCCAGTACTTC. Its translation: CASSKVAGRETQYF.

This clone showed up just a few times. The CDR3 here is CASSLVAGVVSYNEQFF. CDR3 coding DNA: TGTGCCAGCAGCTTAGTCGCGGGAGTTGTCTCCTACAATGAGCAGTTCTTC. The genes are TRBV11-2 and TRBJ2-1; TRBD2 agrees at 7 bases. V lost 1 base and J lost 0; bases outside the gene matches: 6. The CDR3 has 17 residues. Per the germline V gene, CDR1 is SGHAT and CDR2 is FQNNGV.

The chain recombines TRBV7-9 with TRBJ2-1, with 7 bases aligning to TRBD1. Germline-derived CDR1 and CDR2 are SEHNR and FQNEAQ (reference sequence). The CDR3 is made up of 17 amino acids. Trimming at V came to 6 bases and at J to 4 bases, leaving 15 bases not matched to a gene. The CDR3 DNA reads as TGTGCCAGCAGGCCTACACAGGGGCGGACGCCATACAATGAGCAGTTCTTC. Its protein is CASRPTQGRTPYNEQFF.

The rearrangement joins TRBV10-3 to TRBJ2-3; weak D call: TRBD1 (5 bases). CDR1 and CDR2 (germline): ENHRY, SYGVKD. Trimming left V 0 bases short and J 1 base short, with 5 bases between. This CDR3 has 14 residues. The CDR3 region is CAISESTGTDTQYF. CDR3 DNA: TGTGCCATCAGTGAGTCGACAGGCACAGATACGCAGTATTTT.

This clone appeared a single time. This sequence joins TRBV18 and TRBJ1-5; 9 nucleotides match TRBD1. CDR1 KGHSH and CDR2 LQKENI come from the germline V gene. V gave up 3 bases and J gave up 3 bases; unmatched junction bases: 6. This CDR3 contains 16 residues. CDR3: CASSPSGQGINQPQHF. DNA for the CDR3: TGTGCCAGCTCACCTTCCGGACAGGGGATCAATCAGCCCCAGCATTTT.

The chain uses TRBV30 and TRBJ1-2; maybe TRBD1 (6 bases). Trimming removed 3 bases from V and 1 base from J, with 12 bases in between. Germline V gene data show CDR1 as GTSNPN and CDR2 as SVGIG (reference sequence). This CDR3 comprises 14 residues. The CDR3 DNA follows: TGTGCCTGGAGACAGGGAACGAATAACTATGGCTACACCTTC. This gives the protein CAWRQGTNNYGYTF. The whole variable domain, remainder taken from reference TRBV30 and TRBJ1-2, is SQTIHQWPATLVQPVGSPLSLECTVEGTSNPNLYWYRQAAGRGLQLLFYSVGIGQISSEVPQNLSASRPQDRQFILSSKKLLLSDSGFYLCAWRQGTNNYGYTFGSGTRLTVV.

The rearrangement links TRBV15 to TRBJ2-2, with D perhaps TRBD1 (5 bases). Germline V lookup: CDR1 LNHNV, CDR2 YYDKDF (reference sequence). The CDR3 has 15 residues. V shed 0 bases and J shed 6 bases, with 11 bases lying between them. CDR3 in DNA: TGTGCCACCAGCAGAGATCTAGGCAGGGCCGGGGAGCTGTTTTTT. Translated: CATSRDLGRAGELFF.

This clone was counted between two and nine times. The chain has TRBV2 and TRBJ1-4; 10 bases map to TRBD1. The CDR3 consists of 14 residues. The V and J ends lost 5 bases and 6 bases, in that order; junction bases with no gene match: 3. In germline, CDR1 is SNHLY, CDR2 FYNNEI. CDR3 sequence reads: CASSRDRGDEKLFF. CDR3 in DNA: TGTGCCAGCAGTCGGGACAGGGGCGATGAAAAACTGTTTTTT.

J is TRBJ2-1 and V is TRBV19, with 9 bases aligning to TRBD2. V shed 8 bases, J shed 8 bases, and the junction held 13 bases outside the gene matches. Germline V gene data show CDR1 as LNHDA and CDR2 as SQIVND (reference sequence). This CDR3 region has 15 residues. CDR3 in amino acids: CASGTGGRARDEQFF. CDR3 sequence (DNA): TGTGCCAGTGGTACTGGCGGGAGGGCCAGGGATGAGCAGTTCTTC. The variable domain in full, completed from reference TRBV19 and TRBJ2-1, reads DGGITQSPKYLFRKEGQNVTLSCEQNLNHDAMYWYRQDPGQGLRLIYYSQIVNDFQKGDIAEGYSVSREKKESFPLTVTSAQKNPTAFYLCASGTGGRARDEQFFGPGTRLTVL.

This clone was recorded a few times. DNA of the CDR3: TGTGCCAGCAGCCAAGATGGGGACACCAGCTCCTACGAGCAGTACTTC. Amino acid sequence: CASSQDGDTSSYEQYF. This sequence joins TRBV4-2 and TRBJ2-7, with D possibly being TRBD1 (6 bases). Deletions cut 0 bases from V and 0 bases from J, with 12 bases between. This CDR3 is built from 16 residues. Germline V lookup: CDR1 LGHNA, CDR2 YNFKEQ.

The CDR3 DNA reads TGTGCCAGCAGCTCAATAGCGGGAGAAGCCAAAAACATTCAGTACTTC. This translates into CASSSIAGEAKNIQYF. The V call is TRBV2, the J call TRBJ2-4; 9 bases agree with TRBD2. This CDR3 region has 16 residues. Germline lookup yields CDR1 SNHLY and CDR2 FYNNEI. The ends lost 6 bases at V and 0 bases at J; junction bases unmatched: 6.

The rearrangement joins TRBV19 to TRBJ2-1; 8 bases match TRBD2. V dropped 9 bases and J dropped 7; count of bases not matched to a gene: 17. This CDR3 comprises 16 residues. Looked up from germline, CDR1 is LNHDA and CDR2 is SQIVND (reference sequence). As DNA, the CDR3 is TGTGCCAGCGCAGGCTTAGGCGGGAGGTTAGGTAATGAGCAGTTCTTC. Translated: CASAGLGGRLGNEQFF.

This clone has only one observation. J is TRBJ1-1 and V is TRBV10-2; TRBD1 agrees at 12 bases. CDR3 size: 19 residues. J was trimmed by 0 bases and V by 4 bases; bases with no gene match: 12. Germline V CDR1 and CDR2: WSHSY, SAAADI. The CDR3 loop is CASSVGGQGALVMNTEAFF. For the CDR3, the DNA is TGCGCCAGCAGTGTTGGGGGACAGGGGGCACTCGTCATGAACACTGAAGCTTTCTTT.